Below, one TCR beta chain is given with its context. The target of this receptor is not known. No base quality information exists; no much larger clone differs at one position. This specimen comes from a study of shared clonotypes between healthy human individuals (TCRdb year 2020). For context, the study as a whole: The cohort included three men and a couple of women between 18 and 49 years of age. For each donor, three plates each were used for CD4 naive and CD4 memory, two plates were used for CD8 naive, and one plate was used for CD8 memory. Blood TCR repertoires of four to six healthy adults were deeply sequenced to estimate repertoire size and the extent of clonotype sharing between individuals. Libraries were prepared and TCR repertoires were sequenced by different laboratories using diverse techniques, in order to increase sequencing depth and limit assay-specific biases. Leukapheresis yielded between about 0.9 and 10 billion PBMCs per donor.

The donors were healthy, HIV-negative adults with no recently reported acute infections or vaccinations. Only Caucasian adults living in Nashville, Tennessee, USA were represented among the donors. Magnetic negative selection was used to enrich CD4+ T cells, after which naive cells were positively selected on CD45RA and the negative fraction became the memory subset. Blood was obtained by leukapheresis, after which PBMCs were separated by Ficoll-Histopaque density gradient centrifugation and cryopreserved in liquid nitrogen vapor phase. Analytical flow cytometry was used to check the purity and quantity of every magnetically sorted T cell population. Genomic DNA was isolated from each sorted fraction and quantified by UV absorbance on a Nanodrop 2000c. Broad study findings and their caveats: Across a few donors, approximately 5% of naive CD4, approximately 4% of naive CD8, around 2.1% of memory CD4, and 0.4% of memory CD8 clonotypes were shared. Estimated clonotype richness was generally larger for naive than for memory subsets. Pairwise subsampling led to the expectation that sequencing depth would affect the degree of clonotype sharing among donors. Rarefaction of sorted-subset datasets indicated incomplete sequencing despite the large sequencing depth. Higher generation probabilities were observed for clonotypes shared by all four sorted-subset donors than for non-shared clonotypes. Because the study included a small number of donors, the genetic and exposure-history diversity represented was limited. Sampling was restricted to blood, and TCR repertoires in tissues likely differ from the TCR repertoires found in blood.

Using the deep immunoSEQ assay, multiplex PCR amplified TCR CDR3 regions from genomic DNA. Extracted genomic DNA from each cell subset was distributed evenly across all wells of several immunoSEQ 96-well plates, and each plate was treated as a replicate. For sorted subsets, around 0.2 ug of genomic DNA, equivalent to around 29,000 T cell genomes, went into each replicate PCR. The purified libraries were quantified using a Qubit 3.0 fluorometer, sized with a Bioanalyzer 2100, and then quantified again using the KAPA Library Quantification kit. Each immunoSEQ 96-well plate was sequenced on its own single-read 150-cycle Illumina NextSeq 550 flow cell. The study's own analysis went as follows. Because only junctional sequences without quality scores were contained in the immunoSEQ output, filtering matching that applied to full-length reads could not be performed. Sequences were annotated with PyIR, a Python wrapper for IgBLAST v1.9, and V/J genes and CDR3 were assigned using IMGT germline references. Any read was removed if the V/J assignment was weak (E-value above 1e-6), the CDR3 was missing, or the read contained stop codons, out-of-frame junctions, or ambiguous translated residues. V3J clonotypes were defined as sequences sharing an identical inferred V gene, J gene, and CDR3 amino acid sequence. To compute the percentage overlap between repertoires, the number of shared unique clonotypes was divided by the size of the smaller repertoire. Three approaches were used to assess repertoire richness: RTK rarefaction, the Chao1 estimator, and Recon v2.1 estimates of unobserved clonotypes. Generation probabilities were computed with OLGA for all TCRbeta clonotypes obtained by the gDNA method from several donors. Entries here come from immuneACCESS through TCRdb and include only in-frame sequences with V and J called. Some clones fail to appear in such tables; in the studies checked, an unresolved V gene covers under half of the shortfall, and the cause of the remainder is unknown. V, J and clone size were drawn from that table, and D and trimming were deduced from the DNA. The sample yields a few million clones; 90% to 96% were counted once. The ten largest make up roughly 0.13% of the sample.

Inclusive of the bounding cysteine and phenylalanine, the CDR3 is 13 residues long. The sequence is cut down to CDR3 DNA, 39 bases in frame from base 1. The junction carries 15 bases between V and J, which are trimmed by 5 bases and 10 bases respectively. In the germline V gene (reference sequence), CDR1 corresponds to LNHDA and CDR2 to SQIVND. Rearrangement joined TRBV19 to TRBJ2-1, and perhaps TRBD2 as D gene, on 6 matching bases. The clonotype was recovered from a man aged 18 to 35 in good health. Source material: naive CD4+ T cells sorted from blood. The cell subset or site label of this sample denotes: CD45RA+ positively selected. The CDR3 reads CASSLRSGGEQFF. Read as DNA, the sequence is TGTGCCAGTAGTCTCCGATCCGGGGGAGAGCAGTTCTTC. Supplemented by the reference TRBV19 and TRBJ2-1 proteins around the CDR3, the complete variable domain is DGGITQSPKYLFRKEGQNVTLSCEQNLNHDAMYWYRQDPGQGLRLIYYSQIVNDFQKGDIAEGYSVSREKKESFPLTVTSAQKNPTAFYLCASSLRSGGEQFFGPGTRLTVL.